One sample yielded the 16 T cell receptor beta chains listed below, sequenced in a study of blood T cell repertoires in COVID-19. Some clones are missing from TCRdb's copy, which holds only in-frame ones; the method was immunoSEQ multiplex PCR. The sample lists 95,000 to 150,000 clones; 85% were seen once. The sequencing input was peripheral blood. The receptors were gathered from a woman aged 80 or over with acute or convalescent COVID-19.

The gene calls are TRBV6-4 and TRBJ2-1; TRBD2 matches at 8 bases. The germline CDR1 and CDR2 sequences are MRHNA and SNTAGT. V lost 10 bases to trimming and J lost 6 bases; unmatched junction nucleotides: 8. There are 13 residues in the CDR3. The DNA for the CDR3 is TGTGCCACCGGCGGGAGCGGGGGCAATGAGCAGTTCTTC. Translated, it gives CATGGSGGNEQFF.

This clone was seen only once. The V gene is TRBV4-3, the J gene TRBJ1-3; the match to TRBD1 covers 8 bases. CDR3 length: 15 amino acids. The germline gives CDR1 LGHNA, CDR2 YSLEER. V dropped 4 bases and J dropped 7; count of bases not matched to a gene: 9. The CDR3 DNA sequence: TGCGCCAGCAGCCGGAACCAGGGGGCGCAGAACACCATATATTTT. This translates into CASSRNQGAQNTIYF.

J is TRBJ1-2 and V is TRBV9; 8 bases are shared with TRBD1. CDR1 is SGDLS and CDR2 is YYNGEE in the germline V gene. The CDR3 loop spans 12 amino acids. The V and J ends lost 4 bases and 7 bases, in that order; junction bases with no gene match: 3. In nucleotides, the CDR3 is TGTGCCAGCAGCCTGGACAGGGCTGGCTACACCTTC. It is translated as CASSLDRAGYTF.

This chain uses TRBV12-3 or TRBV12-4 with TRBJ1-2; 11 bases are a match to TRBD1. CDR3 length: 13 residues. The ends lost 7 bases at V and 8 bases at J; junction bases unmatched: 6. The CDR3, as DNA: TGTGCCAGCACCGGACAGGGGGCCTTGGGCTACACCTTC. It specifies CASTGQGALGYTF.

The V call is TRBV7-9, the J call TRBJ1-5; D is perhaps TRBD1 (5 bases). The CDR3 has 14 amino acids. The germline CDR1 and CDR2 sequences are SEHNR and FQNEAQ (reference sequence). The ends were cut back, 4 bases at V and 2 bases at J, with 9 bases in the middle. The CDR3, as DNA: TGTGCCAGCAGCTCTTCGGGGGGCAATCAGCCCCAGCATTTT. It yields the protein CASSSSGGNQPQHF.

The chain combines TRBV6-5 with TRBJ1-2; the D gene is possibly TRBD1 (5 bases). This CDR3 is built from 14 residues. CDR1 MNHEY and CDR2 SVGAGI come from the germline V gene. Trimming took off 5 bases at V and 5 bases at J, with 15 bases between the two ends. CDR3 protein: CASSTRQPSYGYTF. As DNA, the CDR3 is TGTGCCAGCAGTACGCGACAGCCATCTTATGGCTACACCTTC.

The rearrangement joins TRBV5-1 to TRBJ2-5; D is unresolved. V shed 0 bases and J shed 3 bases, with 9 bases lying between them. The CDR3 length is 14 residues. CDR1 is SGHRS, CDR2 YFSETQ, per germline. DNA of the CDR3: TGCGCCAGCAGCTTGGGGCCGGGTGAAGAGACCCAGTACTTC. It is translated as CASSLGPGEETQYF. The complete variable domain, with remaining parts taken from reference TRBV5-1 and TRBJ2-5, reads KAGVTQTPRYLIKTRGQQVTLSCSPISGHRSVSWYQQTPGQGLQFLFEYFSETQRNKGNFPGRFSGRQFSNSRSEMNVSTLELGDSALYLCASSLGPGEETQYFGPGTRLLVL.

The genes are TRBV28 and TRBJ2-7, with 8 bases that match TRBD1. The trim removed 5 bases at V and 2 bases at J, leaving 5 bases unmatched. The germline V gene encodes CDR1 MDHEN and CDR2 SYDVKM. The CDR3 runs to 14 residues. CDR3 coding DNA: TGTGCCAGCAGTCCCGGACAGGGTACCTACGAGCAGTACGTC. Translated: CASSPGQGTYEQYV.

The chain links TRBV5-1 to TRBJ2-2; D perhaps matches TRBD2 (7 bases). V was cut by 4 bases and J by 3 bases, with 13 bases left in between. The CDR3 consists of 15 residues. The germline CDR1 and CDR2 sequences are SGHRS and YFSETQ. The CDR3 reads CASSRGAADTGELFF. The CDR3 region has the DNA TGCGCCAGCAGCCGGGGGGCGGCCGACACCGGGGAGCTGTTTTTT.

The V call is TRBV25-1, the J call TRBJ1-1, with D perhaps matching TRBD1 (6 bases). V was cut by 6 bases and J by 8 bases, with 13 bases left in between. This CDR3 region has 12 residues. Germline-derived CDR1 and CDR2 are MGHDK and SYGVNS. The CDR3 nucleotides read TGTGCCAGCAGCCTGATTCAGGGGGAAGCTTTCTTT. Residues: CASSLIQGEAFF.

V usage is TRBV12-3 or TRBV12-4 and J usage is TRBJ2-2, with unresolved D. The CDR3 runs 11 residues. Trimming shortened V by 4 bases and J by 8 bases, and 5 bases separated the two germline ends. CDR3 residues: CASSSTGELFF. As DNA, the CDR3 is TGTGCCAGCAGTTCAACTGGGGAGCTGTTTTTT.

The V and J genes are TRBV18 and TRBJ2-5, with TRBD1 as a possible D gene (5 bases). CDR1 is KGHSH and CDR2 is LQKENI in the germline V gene. Trimming stripped 6 bases from V and 2 bases from J, with 13 bases between. This CDR3 has 14 amino acids. Written as DNA, the CDR3 is TGTGCCAGCTCGATCGGCAGGGAACAAGAGACCCAGTACTTC. Amino acids: CASSIGREQETQYF.

This chain uses TRBV3-1 (or the pseudogene TRBV3-2) with TRBJ2-5; a weak D match, TRBD2 (6 bases). V lost 0 bases and J 6 bases, leaving 14 bases between the germline ends. This CDR3 is built from 15 residues. CDR1 LGHDT and CDR2 YNNKEL come from the germline V gene (reference sequence). The CDR3 region is CASSQDSGAGKTQYF. As DNA, the CDR3 is TGTGCCAGCAGCCAAGACTCCGGGGCGGGGAAGACCCAGTACTTC.

The rearrangement uses TRBV11-2 and TRBJ1-3, with TRBD1 matching over 7 bases. The CDR3 has 16 residues. The ends lost 1 base at V and 0 bases at J; junction bases unmatched: 3. Germline CDR1 and CDR2: SGHAT and FQNNGV. The CDR3 DNA sequence: TGTGCCAGCAGCTTAGTCCCAGGGGGCTCTGGAAACACCATATATTTT. It is translated as CASSLVPGGSGNTIYF.

This clone has only a few counts. The chain uses TRBV29-1 and TRBJ2-1; D ambiguous. The CDR3 has 10 amino acids. Trimming took 7 bases from V and 8 from J, leaving 9 bases between them. Germline CDR1 and CDR2: SQVTM and ANQGSEA. The CDR3 loop reads CSAARDEQFF. For the CDR3, the DNA is TGCAGCGCCGCTAGAGATGAGCAGTTCTTC.

V gene TRBV15 combines with J gene TRBJ1-2; a possible D gene is TRBD1 (5 bases). The CDR3 length is 12 residues. Trimming shortened V by 2 bases and J by 7 bases, and 8 bases separated the two germline ends. Germline assignment: CDR1 LNHNV and CDR2 YYDKDF (reference sequence). The CDR3 DNA sequence: TGTGCCACCAGCAGACAGGGCTCTGGCTACACCTTC. Translating it yields CATSRQGSGYTF.